A few counts support the clone carrying this TCR beta chain. No antigen is known for it. The sample originates from a study of beta chain features in type 1 diabetes. Study-wide context: What patients shared with healthy donors was a similar profile of age, gender and cell yields.

The investigators reverse transcribed all of the isolated RNA, so they sequenced expressed TCRB transcripts. The assay was immunoSEQ multiplex PCR, and TCRdb's table has in-frame clones only and misses some. This table holds approximately 170,000 clones, around 7.9% found once. The CDR3 is 11 residues long. Trimming pared 4 bases from V and 5 bases from J, leaving 8 bases between. CDR1 SQVTM and CDR2 ANQGSEA come from the germline V gene. General observations from the study: Type 1 diabetes patients showed fewer insertions and more deletions at VDJ junctions. Across all four CD4+ subsets, people with type 1 diabetes showed modestly shorter TCRB CDR3s.

This chain links TRBV29-1 with TRBJ2-5; D is perhaps TRBD2 (6 bases). The origin of this receptor is a man younger than 35 with type 1 diabetes. Sequencing was done on a sample of central memory CD4+ T cells from blood. CDR3 nucleotides: TGCAGCGTTGCAGGGAGGGAGACCCAGTACTTC. This translates into CSVAGRETQYF.